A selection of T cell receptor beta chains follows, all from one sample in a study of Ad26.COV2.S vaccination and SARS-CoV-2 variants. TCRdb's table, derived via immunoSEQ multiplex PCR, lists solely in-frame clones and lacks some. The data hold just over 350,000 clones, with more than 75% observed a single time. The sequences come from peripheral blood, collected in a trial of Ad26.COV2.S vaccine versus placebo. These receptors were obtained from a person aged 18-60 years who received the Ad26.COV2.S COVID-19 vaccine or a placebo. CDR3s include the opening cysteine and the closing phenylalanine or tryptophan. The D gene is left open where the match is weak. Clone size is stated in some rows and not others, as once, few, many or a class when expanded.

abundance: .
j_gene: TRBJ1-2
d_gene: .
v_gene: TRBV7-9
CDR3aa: CAWSDLDYGYTF
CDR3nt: TGTGCCTGGAGCGATTTGGACTATGGCTACACCTTC

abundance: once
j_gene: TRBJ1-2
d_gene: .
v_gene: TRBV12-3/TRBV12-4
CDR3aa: CASSLGTVGYTF
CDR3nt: TGTGCCAGCAGTTTAGGGACAGTAGGCTACACCTTC

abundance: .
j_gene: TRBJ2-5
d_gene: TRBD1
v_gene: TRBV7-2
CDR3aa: CASSLGSGTEETQYF
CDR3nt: TGTGCCAGCAGCTTAGGATCCGGGACAGAGGAGACCCAGTACTTC

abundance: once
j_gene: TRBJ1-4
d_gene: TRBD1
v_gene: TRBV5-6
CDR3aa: CASSGGTGGEKLFF
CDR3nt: TGTGCCAGCAGCGGGGGGACAGGAGGTGAAAAACTGTTTTTT

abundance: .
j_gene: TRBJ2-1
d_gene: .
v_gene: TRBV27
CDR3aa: CASSVQGPYNEQFF
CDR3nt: TGTGCCAGCAGTGTACAGGGACCCTACAATGAGCAGTTCTTC

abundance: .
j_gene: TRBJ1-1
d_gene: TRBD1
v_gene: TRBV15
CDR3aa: CATQGQMNTEAFF
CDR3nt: TGTGCCACCCAGGGACAGATGAACACTGAAGCTTTCTTT

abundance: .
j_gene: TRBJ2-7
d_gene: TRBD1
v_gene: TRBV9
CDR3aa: CASSVTGGLGEQYF
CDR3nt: TGTGCCAGCAGCGTTACAGGGGGCTTGGGAGAGCAGTACTTC

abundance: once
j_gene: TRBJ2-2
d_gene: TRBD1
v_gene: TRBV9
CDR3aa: CASSDQTGTGPNTGELFF
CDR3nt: TGTGCCAGCAGCGATCAGACCGGGACAGGGCCCAACACCGGGGAGCTGTTTTTT

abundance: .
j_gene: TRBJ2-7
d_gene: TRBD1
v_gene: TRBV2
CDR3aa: CASSEQGVLYEQYF
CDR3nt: TGTGCCAGCAGTGAACAGGGGGTCCTCTACGAGCAGTACTTC

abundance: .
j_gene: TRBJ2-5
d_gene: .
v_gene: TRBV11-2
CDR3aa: CASSPRGGGFEKETQYF
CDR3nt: TGTGCCAGCAGCCCTCGGGGAGGAGGGTTTGAGAAAGAGACCCAGTACTTC

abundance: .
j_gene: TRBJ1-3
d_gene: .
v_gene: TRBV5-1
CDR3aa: CASSIDRHSGNTIYF
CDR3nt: TGCGCCAGCAGCATCGACAGACACTCTGGAAACACCATATATTTT

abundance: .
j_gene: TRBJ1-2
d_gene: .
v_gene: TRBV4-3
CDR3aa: CASSQDGWGGGFGYTF
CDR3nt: TGCGCCAGCAGCCAAGATGGGTGGGGGGGCGGCTTTGGCTACACCTTC

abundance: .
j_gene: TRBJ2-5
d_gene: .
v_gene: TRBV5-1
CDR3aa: CASSTLQETQYF
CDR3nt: TGCGCCAGCAGTACGTTACAAGAGACCCAGTACTTC

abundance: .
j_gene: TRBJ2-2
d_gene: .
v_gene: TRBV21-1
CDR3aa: CASSTDRATGELFF
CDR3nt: TGTGCCAGCAGCACCGACAGGGCGACCGGGGAGCTGTTTTTT

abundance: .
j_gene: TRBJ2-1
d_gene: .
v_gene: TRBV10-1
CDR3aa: CASSAQGYEQFF
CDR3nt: TGCGCCAGCAGCGCCCAGGGTTATGAGCAGTTCTTC

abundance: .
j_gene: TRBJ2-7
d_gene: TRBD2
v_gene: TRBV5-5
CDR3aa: CASSLPAGGPLEQYF
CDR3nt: TGTGCCAGCAGCCTGCCAGCGGGGGGCCCTCTCGAGCAGTACTTC

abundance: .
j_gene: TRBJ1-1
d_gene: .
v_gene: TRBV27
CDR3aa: CASSPYDRNTEAFF
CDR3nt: TGTGCCAGCAGTCCTTATGACAGGAACACTGAAGCTTTCTTT

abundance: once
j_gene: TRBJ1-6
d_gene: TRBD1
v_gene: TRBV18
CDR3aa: CASSLLTGAAGEALHF
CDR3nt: TGTGCCAGCTCACTCCTGACAGGGGCCGCAGGAGAGGCCCTCCACTTT

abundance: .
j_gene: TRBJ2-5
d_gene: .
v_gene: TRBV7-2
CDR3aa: CASGGGGPPETQYF
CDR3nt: TGTGCCAGCGGGGGGGGCGGGCCCCCAGAGACCCAGTACTTC

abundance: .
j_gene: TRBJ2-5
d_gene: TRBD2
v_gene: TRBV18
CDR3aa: CASSPGAGGRETQYF
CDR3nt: TGTGCCAGCTCACCAGGAGCGGGAGGACGAGAGACCCAGTACTTC

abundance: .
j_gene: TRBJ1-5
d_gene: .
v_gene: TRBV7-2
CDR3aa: CASSNRRDPRGNQPQHF
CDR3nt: TGTGCCAGCAGTAACCGACGGGATCCTCGGGGCAATCAGCCCCAGCATTTT

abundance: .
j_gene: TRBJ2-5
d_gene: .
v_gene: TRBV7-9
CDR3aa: CASSTQGGEQETQYF
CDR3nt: TGTGCCAGCAGCACCCAGGGGGGGGAACAAGAGACCCAGTACTTC

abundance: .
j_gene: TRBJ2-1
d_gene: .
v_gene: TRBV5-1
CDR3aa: CASARGPGGEQFF
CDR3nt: TGCGCCAGTGCACGGGGGCCTGGGGGTGAGCAGTTCTTC

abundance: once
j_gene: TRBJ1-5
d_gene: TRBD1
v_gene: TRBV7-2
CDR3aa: CASSLESGTGGVLPQHF
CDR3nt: TGTGCCAGCAGCTTAGAGTCCGGGACAGGGGGGGTTTTGCCCCAGCATTTT

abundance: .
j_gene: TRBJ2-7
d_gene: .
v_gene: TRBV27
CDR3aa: CASSSGRTYEQYF
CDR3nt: TGTGCCAGCAGTTCGGGACGGACTTACGAGCAGTACTTC

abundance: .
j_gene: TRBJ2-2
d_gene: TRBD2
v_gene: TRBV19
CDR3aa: CASSQGLGGDTGELFF
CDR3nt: TGTGCCAGTAGTCAAGGCCTCGGGGGGGACACCGGGGAGCTGTTTTTT

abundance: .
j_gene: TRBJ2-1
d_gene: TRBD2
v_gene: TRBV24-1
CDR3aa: CATSDLSGSKNEQFF
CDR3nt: TGTGCCACCAGTGATCTGAGCGGGAGTAAGAATGAGCAGTTCTTC

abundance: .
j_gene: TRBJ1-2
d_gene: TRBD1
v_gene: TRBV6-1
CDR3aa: CASSEVGTGDPTF
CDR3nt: TGTGCCAGCAGTGAGGTCGGTACAGGGGATCCGACCTTC

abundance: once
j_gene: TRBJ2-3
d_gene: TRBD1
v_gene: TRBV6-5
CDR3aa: CASSLTGAAGDTQYF
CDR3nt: TGTGCCAGCAGTCTGACAGGGGCCGCAGGCGATACGCAGTATTTT

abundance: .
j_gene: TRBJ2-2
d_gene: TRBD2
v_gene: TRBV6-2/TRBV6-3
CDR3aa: CASSYVAGGPVGELFF
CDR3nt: TGTGCCAGCAGTTACGTGGCGGGAGGGCCTGTCGGGGAGCTGTTTTTT

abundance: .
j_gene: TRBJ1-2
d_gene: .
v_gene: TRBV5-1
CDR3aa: CASSYGPGYTF
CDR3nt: TGCGCCAGCAGCTATGGACCGGGCTACACCTTC

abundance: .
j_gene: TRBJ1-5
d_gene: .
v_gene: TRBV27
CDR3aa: CASSSRAGYSNQPQHF
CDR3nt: TGTGCCAGCAGTTCCCGGGCTGGGTATAGCAATCAGCCCCAGCATTTT

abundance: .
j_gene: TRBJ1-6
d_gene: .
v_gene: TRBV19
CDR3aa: CASSITRSYNSPLHF
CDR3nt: TGTGCCAGTAGTATTACCCGCTCCTATAATTCACCCCTCCACTTT

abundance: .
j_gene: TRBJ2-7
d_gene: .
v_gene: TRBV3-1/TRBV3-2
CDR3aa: CASSQDRGGGEQYF
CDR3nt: TGTGCCAGCAGCCAAGATCGGGGAGGGGGCGAGCAGTACTTC

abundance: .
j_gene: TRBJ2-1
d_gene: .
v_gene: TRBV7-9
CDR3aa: CASSLWSGTPYNEQFF
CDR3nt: TGTGCCAGCAGCTTATGGTCAGGGACCCCCTACAATGAGCAGTTCTTC

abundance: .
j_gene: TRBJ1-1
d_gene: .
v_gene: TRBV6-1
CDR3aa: CASSEAPHTEAFF
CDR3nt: TGTGCCAGCAGTGAAGCGCCCCACACTGAAGCTTTCTTT

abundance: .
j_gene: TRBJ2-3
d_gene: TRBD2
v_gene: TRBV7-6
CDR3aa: CASSLDGTSGGAQYF
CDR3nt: TGTGCCAGCAGCTTAGACGGGACTAGTGGGGGTGCGCAGTATTTT

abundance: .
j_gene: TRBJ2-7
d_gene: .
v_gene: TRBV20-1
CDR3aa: CSVRDSYEQYF
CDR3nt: TGCAGTGTTAGGGACTCCTACGAGCAGTACTTC

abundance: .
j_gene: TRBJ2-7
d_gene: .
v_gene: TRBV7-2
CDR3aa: CASSWVSEQYF
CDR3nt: TGTGCCAGCAGCTGGGTTTCAGAGCAGTACTTC

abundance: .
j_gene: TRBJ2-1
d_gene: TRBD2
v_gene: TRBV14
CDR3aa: CASSQAGGPISSYNEQFF
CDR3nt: TGTGCCAGCAGCCAAGCGGGGGGACCGATTAGCTCCTACAATGAGCAGTTCTTC